These T cell receptor beta chains were read from a single sample in a study of radiotherapy plus CTLA-4 blockade in lung cancer. Some clones are missing from TCRdb's copy, which holds only in-frame ones; the method was immunoSEQ multiplex PCR. The sample yields fewer than 35,000 clones, under 85% seen once. The starting material was peripheral blood, obtained from a patient treated with radiotherapy plus ipilimumab. The receptors here all came from a human donor with non-small cell lung cancer that progressed on radiotherapy plus ipilimumab. The CDR3 runs from the conserved cysteine through the conserved F or W. The D gene is left open where the match is weak. Rows may omit the clone size; those that give it use once, few, many or a size class.

- TRBJ1-4 - TRBV21-1 TGTGCCAGCAGCAAAGTCGGTAAGATGGGCAGGGGGCGCCGAAAAACTAATGAAAAACTGTTTTTT CASSKVGKMGRGRRKTNEKLFF
- TRBJ2-1 TRBD2 TRBV14 TGTGCCAGCAGCCAAGTCCTAGCGGGAGAGGGTGAGCAGTTCTTC CASSQVLAGEGEQFF
- TRBJ1-6 - TRBV28 TGTGCCAGCAGTTCCCCCGGGGTAAGGGAACCCAATTCACCCCTCCACTTT CASSSPGVREPNSPLHF
- TRBJ1-2 - TRBV15 TGTGCCACCAAGCCTGGAGGGCGCGGGGTTAACTATGGCTACACCTTC CATKPGGRGVNYGYTF
- TRBJ1-1 - TRBV6-1 TGTGCCAGCAGTGCCGGGGGGAGGAACACTGAAGCTTTCTTT CASSAGGRNTEAFF
- TRBJ1-1 - TRBV6-1 TGTGCCAGCACAAGGGGGGGTCTAGACACTGAAGCTTTCTTT CASTRGGLDTEAFF
- TRBJ2-3 - TRBV28 TGTGCCAGCAGTTTTCCCACAGATACGCAGTATTTT CASSFPTDTQYF
few TRBJ2-7 - TRBV7-7 TGTGCCAGCAGCTTAGGGGGCGGCCGTAGCGAGCAGTACTTC CASSLGGGRSEQYF
- TRBJ2-1 TRBD1 TRBV18 TGTGCCAGCTCACCAGTGGCGCAGGGGGCGGGCAATGAGCAGTTCTTC CASSPVAQGAGNEQFF
- TRBJ2-1 - TRBV15 TGTGCCACCAGCAAGGCGACTAGGTTGGGGAATGAGCAGTTCTTC CATSKATRLGNEQFF
many TRBJ1-5 - TRBV6-1 TGTGCCAGCAGCTTCGGGACTGTGCAGCCCCAGCATTTT CASSFGTVQPQHF
- TRBJ1-5 - TRBV7-2 TGTGCCAGCACCCCGGGGCCCAATCAGCCCCAGCATTTT CASTPGPNQPQHF
- TRBJ1-2 - TRBV6-6 TGTGCCAGCACCCAGACGCGAGTTAACTATGGCTACACCTTC CASTQTRVNYGYTF
- TRBJ2-2 - TRBV7-6 TGTGCCAGCAGCGCGCCGGGTGGAGCAGGCGGGGAGCTGTTTTTT CASSAPGGAGGELFF
once TRBJ2-1 TRBD2 TRBV2 TGTGCCAGCATCGCGCCTAGCGGGAGAGGCCACAATGAGCAGTTCTTC CASIAPSGRGHNEQFF
- TRBJ1-1 - TRBV28 TGTGCCAGCAGTCCCGGGACCGCGTCCACTGAAGCTTTCTTT CASSPGTASTEAFF
- TRBJ2-1 - TRBV7-3 TGTGCCAGCAGCTTAGGGCAGGGTCCCTACAATGAGCAGTTCTTC CASSLGQGPYNEQFF
few TRBJ2-1 TRBD1 TRBV7-9 TGTGCCAGCAGCCCAGGGACAGGGACCTACAATGAGCAGTTCTTC CASSPGTGTYNEQFF
- TRBJ2-7 - TRBV6-5 TGTGCCAGCAGTTACTCAACGGGACCGGACGAGCAGTACTTC CASSYSTGPDEQYF
few TRBJ1-3 TRBD1 TRBV5-1 TGCGCCAGCAGCCCTCCTCCGGGACAGCTCGGAAACACCATATATTTT CASSPPPGQLGNTIYF
- TRBJ1-5 TRBD1 TRBV6-6 TGTGCCAGCAGTTGGGACAGAGTAATTCAGCCCCAGCATTTT CASSWDRVIQPQHF
- TRBJ2-1 TRBD1 TRBV18 TGTGCCAGCTCATTCGGGACAGGGGGCCGCAATGAGCAGTTCTTC CASSFGTGGRNEQFF
- TRBJ1-5 - TRBV30 TGTGCCTGGAGTGTAAGGGGAAGTCAGCCCCAGCATTTT CAWSVRGSQPQHF
- TRBJ1-2 TRBD1 TRBV7-2 TGTGCCAGCAGCCTAACGGGGACAGCTATCTATGGCTACACCTTC CASSLTGTAIYGYTF
- TRBJ2-1 - TRBV18 TGTGCCAGCTCACCGCCGGGAGCATACAATGAGCAGTTCTTC CASSPPGAYNEQFF
- TRBJ1-5 - TRBV4-1 TGCGCCAGCAGCCAAGGGCCCCCCAATCAGCCCCAGCATTTT CASSQGPPNQPQHF
- TRBJ2-3 - TRBV7-6 TGTGCCAGCAGCTCCCCCCCAGATACGCAGTATTTT CASSSPPDTQYF
once TRBJ1-5 - TRBV6-6 TGTGCCAGCAGTTACACATATAGCAATCAGCCCCAGCATTTT CASSYTYSNQPQHF
- TRBJ1-1 - TRBV28 TGTGCCAGCAGTTTAACCAGGGGGAACACTGAAGCTTTCTTT CASSLTRGNTEAFF
once TRBJ2-5 - TRBV7-2 TGTGCCAGCACCATATTCCCCCAAGAGACCCAGTACTTC CASTIFPQETQYF
- TRBJ1-2 - TRBV10-3 TGTGCCATCAGGGGGGCAGGGTACAACTATGGCTACACCTTC CAIRGAGYNYGYTF
- TRBJ1-5 TRBD1 TRBV29-1 TGCAGCGTCTCTACCGGGACAGGGGATCAGCCCCAGCATTTT CSVSTGTGDQPQHF
- TRBJ2-7 - TRBV7-9 TGTGCCAGCAGCCCCACCGGGCCCTACTTCTACGAGCAGTACTTC CASSPTGPYFYEQYF
few TRBJ2-3 - TRBV28 TGTGCCAGCAGTTCCACAGGGGAGGGGGCAGATACGCAGTATTTT CASSSTGEGADTQYF
- TRBJ1-6 - TRBV14 TGTGCCAGCAGCCAATGGGGAGACGGAACGAGCTCCTATAATTCACCCCTCCACTTT CASSQWGDGTSSYNSPLHF
few TRBJ1-1 - TRBV2 TGTGCCAGCGGGGGGGATCAGAACACTGAAGCTTTCTTT CASGGDQNTEAFF
- TRBJ2-7 - TRBV19 TGTGCCAGTAGTCCCTTCGCGGACTACGAGCAGTACTTC CASSPFADYEQYF
- TRBJ2-7 - TRBV6-1 TGTGCCAGCAGTGACTTACGGCAGGGCAACGAGCAGTACTTC CASSDLRQGNEQYF
- TRBJ2-4 - TRBV7-9 TGTGCCAGCAGCTCCCCCACAAATACCAAAAACATTCAGTACTTC CASSSPTNTKNIQYF
- TRBJ2-2 - TRBV19 TGTGCCAGTACCCCCGGCGTATCGGGCCTGCTCACCGGGGAGCTGTTTTTT CASTPGVSGLLTGELFF
few TRBJ2-7 - TRBV9 TGTGCCAGCAGCGTAGAAGGGGTCGTGGGCTACGAGCAGTACTTC CASSVEGVVGYEQYF
once TRBJ2-2 - TRBV27 TGTGCCAGCAGTCTGGGACTCAACACCGGGGAGCTGTTTTTT CASSLGLNTGELFF
- TRBJ2-7 TRBD2 TRBV7-2 TGTGCCAGCAGCTTTGGCGGGAGGGCCTACGAGCAGTACTTC CASSFGGRAYEQYF
- TRBJ2-7 - TRBV5-1 TGCGCCAGCAGCCCCGAGGATCGCTACGAGCAGTACTTC CASSPEDRYEQYF
- TRBJ1-2 - TRBV9 TGTGCCAGCAGCGTTGGCGACGGGGTAGCCTATGGCTACACCTTC CASSVGDGVAYGYTF
- TRBJ1-1 - TRBV10-3 TGTGCCATCAGTAACCGGGGCCCGAACACTGAAGCTTTCTTT CAISNRGPNTEAFF
once TRBJ2-5 - TRBV15 TGTGCCACCAGCAGAGATGCGAGCCCGGAAGGCGAGACCCAGTACTTC CATSRDASPEGETQYF